The T cell receptor beta chain described here comes from a study of T cell repertoires in cytomegalovirus infection. As regards this clonotype: Its antigen is as yet unknown.

TCRdb re-analysed the reads in MiXCR, keeping a single row per CDR3 protein. This table has some 46,000 distinct CDR3 sequences, around 21% appearing once. The CDR3 totals 17 residues. The V gene lost 0 bases and the J gene lost 0 bases, with 11 bases spanning the gap. Germline lookup yields CDR1 SGHVS and CDR2 FQNEAQ. V is TRBV7-8 and J is TRBJ2-2; no reliable D call. Material: CD8+ T cells from cultured PBMCs, obtained from culture after CMV antigen stimulation. This TCR was sampled from a human donor in good health (CMV status not recorded). Some clones in this sample may be carry-over from other donors' samples. CDR3 sequence (DNA): TGTGCCAGCAGCTTAGCCCCTCCGCTAGCGAACACCGGGGAGCTGTTTTTT. This translates into CASSLAPPLANTGELFF. The entire variable domain, with the rest obtained from reference TRBV7-8 and TRBJ2-2, is as follows: GAGVSQSPRYKVAKRGQDVALRCDPISGHVSLFWYQQALGQGPEFLTYFQNEAQLDKSGLPSDRFFAERPEGSVSTLKIQRTQQEDSAVYLCASSLAPPLANTGELFFGEGSRLTVL.